This T cell receptor beta chain stems from a study of blood T cell repertoires in COVID-19. About the study: T cells, B-cell-depleted T cells, or PBMCs supplied cDNA or gDNA.

Study processing details: Amplification with reference gene primers provided the estimates of nucleated cell counts. Sequencing used immunoSEQ multiplex PCR; TCRdb keeps in-frame clones, though not all of them. The V and J calls and clone size are taken from that table; D and trimming were inferred from the DNA. Among roughly 140,000 clones listed, about 83% were seen once. Germline CDR1 and CDR2: KGHSH and LQKENI. Trimming cost V 1 base and J 2 bases, with 8 bases left between them. The CDR3 is made up of 14 amino acids. This chain joins TRBV18 and TRBJ2-5; no clear D. This sequence was found in a middle-aged woman with acute or convalescent COVID-19. The sequenced sample consisted of peripheral blood. The CDR3 loop is CASSPQQLQETQYF. The CDR3 nucleotides are TGTGCCAGCTCACCACAACAGCTACAAGAGACCCAGTACTTC.